The rows below give T cell receptor beta chains drawn from one sample of a study of control samples from healthy donors and cancer patients. Produced via immunoSEQ multiplex PCR; TCRdb's table is partial and in-frame only. The sample holds some 120,000 clones, approximately 92% seen once. Sequencing input: PBMCs. The receptor source for this set is an elderly man with head and neck cancer. The CDR3 runs from the conserved cysteine through the conserved F or W. A D gene is named only where the DNA matches it firmly. Some rows mark clone size as missing; the rest say once, few, many or name a class of expanded clone.

d_call,v_call,clone_size,j_call,cdr3_length,cdr3_aa,cdr3_nt
.,TRBV6-1,.,TRBJ2-7,15,CASSERDGPSYEQYF,TGTGCCAGCAGTGAACGGGACGGCCCTTCCTACGAGCAGTACTTC
.,TRBV7-8,.,TRBJ2-4,14,CASSLGRGIDIQYF,TGTGCCAGCAGCTTAGGCCGTGGGATTGACATTCAGTACTTC
TRBD1,TRBV29-1,.,TRBJ1-1,13,CSVEPDRVTEAFF,TGCAGCGTTGAACCCGACAGGGTCACTGAAGCTTTCTTT
TRBD2,TRBV4-1,.,TRBJ2-2,18,CASSQVVAGGPNSGELFF,TGCGCCAGCAGCCAAGTTGTTGCGGGAGGGCCTAATTCCGGGGAGCTGTTTTTT
.,TRBV5-1,.,TRBJ2-2,13,CASSLEDTGELFF,TGCGCCAGCAGCTTGGAGGACACCGGGGAGCTGTTTTTT
.,TRBV3-1/TRBV3-2,.,TRBJ2-7,16,CASSQDGARSSYEQYF,TGTGCCAGCAGCCAAGATGGGGCCCGAAGCTCCTACGAGCAGTACTTC
.,TRBV20-1,.,TRBJ2-7,11,CSARAGREQYF,TGCAGTGCCCGGGCAGGCAGGGAGCAGTACTTC
.,TRBV18,.,TRBJ1-2,12,CASSPVWDGYTF,TGTGCCAGCTCACCAGTTTGGGATGGCTACACCTTC
.,TRBV30,.,TRBJ1-5,15,CAWSVQSGGNQPQHF,TGTGCCTGGAGTGTACAATCTGGGGGCAATCAGCCCCAGCATTTT
.,TRBV10-2,.,TRBJ2-7,13,CASSEGRATEQYF,TGCGCCAGCAGTGAAGGGAGAGCCACCGAGCAGTACTTC
TRBD1,TRBV28,.,TRBJ2-5,14,CASSPGQGSETQYF,TGTGCCAGCAGTCCGGGACAGGGATCAGAGACCCAGTACTTC
.,TRBV5-4,.,TRBJ1-1,13,CASSKPGSIEAFF,TGTGCCAGCAGCAAGCCTGGATCAATTGAAGCTTTCTTT
.,TRBV2,.,TRBJ2-3,13,CASSARTTDTQYF,TGTGCCAGCAGTGCCAGGACCACAGATACGCAGTATTTT
TRBD2,TRBV5-4,once,TRBJ2-1,13,CAITSGRPNEQFF,TGTGCCATCACTAGCGGGAGGCCCAATGAGCAGTTCTTC
TRBD2,TRBV4-1,.,TRBJ2-5,15,CASSRSGTSGETQYF,TGCGCCAGCAGCCGCTCCGGGACTAGCGGCGAGACCCAGTACTTC
.,TRBV7-9,few,TRBJ2-7,15,CASSPHREPSYEQYF,TGTGCCAGCAGCCCCCACCGGGAGCCCTCCTACGAGCAGTACTTC
.,TRBV5-1,.,TRBJ1-1,15,CASSSGPGPNTEAFF,TGCGCCAGCAGCTCAGGTCCAGGACCAAACACTGAAGCTTTCTTT
.,TRBV6-6,.,TRBJ1-6,15,CASSPSGPKGSPLHF,TGTGCCAGCAGTCCAAGCGGGCCTAAGGGTTCACCCCTCCACTTT
.,TRBV7-2,.,TRBJ2-1,15,CASSLELIRYNEQFF,TGTGCCAGCAGCTTAGAGCTAATACGGTACAATGAGCAGTTCTTC
TRBD2,TRBV11-1,.,TRBJ2-3,15,CASTPGLAGTDTQYF,TGTGCCAGCACACCCGGACTAGCGGGAACAGATACGCAGTATTTT
.,TRBV12-2,.,TRBJ2-2,14,CANPYAGETGELFF,TGTGCAAACCCCTACGCGGGGGAAACCGGGGAGCTGTTTTTT
.,TRBV7-2,.,TRBJ2-1,13,CASSTGLYNEQFF,TGTGCCAGCAGCACGGGACTGTACAATGAGCAGTTCTTC
.,TRBV12-3/TRBV12-4,once,TRBJ1-5,12,CASSFGEQPQHF,TGTGCCAGCAGTTTTGGGGAACAGCCCCAGCATTTT
.,TRBV19,.,TRBJ1-1,14,CASSAGPTPTEAFF,TGTGCCAGTAGTGCCGGGCCGACACCGACTGAAGCTTTCTTT
.,TRBV6-5,.,TRBJ1-5,13,CASGRNSNQPQHF,TGTGCCAGCGGGAGGAATAGCAATCAGCCCCAGCATTTT
.,TRBV23-1,.,TRBJ2-4,15,CASSQQGFHPGIQYF,TGCGCCAGCAGTCAACAAGGGTTCCATCCCGGCATTCAGTACTTC
.,TRBV30,.,TRBJ1-2,12,CAWSTPVYGYTF,TGTGCCTGGAGTACCCCCGTCTATGGCTACACCTTC
.,TRBV11-3,.,TRBJ2-7,13,CASSLGWGYEQYF,TGTGCCAGCAGCTTAGGTTGGGGGTACGAGCAGTACTTC
.,TRBV6-5,.,TRBJ2-7,14,CASSQDTFSYEQYF,TGTGCCAGCAGTCAGGACACCTTCTCCTACGAGCAGTACTTC
.,TRBV6-6,.,TRBJ1-2,11,CASSSAYGITF,TGTGCCAGCAGTTCCGCCTACGGGATCACCTTC
.,TRBV19,.,TRBJ1-5,14,CASSMTKSNQPQHF,TGTGCCAGTAGTATGACGAAGAGCAATCAGCCCCAGCATTTT